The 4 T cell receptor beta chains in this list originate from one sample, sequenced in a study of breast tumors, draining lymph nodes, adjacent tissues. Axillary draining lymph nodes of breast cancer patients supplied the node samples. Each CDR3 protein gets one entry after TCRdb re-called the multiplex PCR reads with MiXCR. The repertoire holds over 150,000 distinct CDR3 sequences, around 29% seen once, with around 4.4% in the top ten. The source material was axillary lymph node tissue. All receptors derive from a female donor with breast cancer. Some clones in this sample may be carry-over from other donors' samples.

The CDR3 sequence is CASSLRVEETQHF. As DNA, the CDR3 is TGTGCCAGCAGCCTGCGGGTTGAAGAGACCCAGCATTTT. The rearrangement uses TRBV5-6 and TRBJ1-5; D call uncertain. From germline, CDR1 is SGHDT and CDR2 YYEEEE. The CDR3 sequence is 13 residues long. V was trimmed by 4 bases and J by 11 bases, leaving 16 bases between them. The full variable domain, completed using reference TRBV5-6 and TRBJ1-5, is DAGVTQSPTHLIKTRGQQVTLRCSPKSGHDTVSWYQQALGQGPQFIFQYYEEEERQRGNFPDRFSGHQFPNYSSELNVNALLLGDSALYLCASSLRVEETQHFGDGTRLSIL.

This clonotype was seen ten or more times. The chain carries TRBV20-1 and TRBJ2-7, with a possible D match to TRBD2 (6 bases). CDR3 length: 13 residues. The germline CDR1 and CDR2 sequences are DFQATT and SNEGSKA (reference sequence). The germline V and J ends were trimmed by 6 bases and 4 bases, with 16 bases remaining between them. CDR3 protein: CSAFSGSSYEQYF. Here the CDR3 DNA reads TGCAGTGCCTTTAGCGGAAGCTCTTACGAGCAGTACTTC.

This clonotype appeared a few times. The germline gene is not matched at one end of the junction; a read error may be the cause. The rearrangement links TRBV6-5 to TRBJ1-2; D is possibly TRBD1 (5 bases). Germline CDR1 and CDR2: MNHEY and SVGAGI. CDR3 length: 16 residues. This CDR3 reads CASSHSITGGNYGYTF. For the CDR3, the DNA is TGTGCCAGCAGTCACTCGATTACAGGCGGAAACTATGGCTACACCTTC.

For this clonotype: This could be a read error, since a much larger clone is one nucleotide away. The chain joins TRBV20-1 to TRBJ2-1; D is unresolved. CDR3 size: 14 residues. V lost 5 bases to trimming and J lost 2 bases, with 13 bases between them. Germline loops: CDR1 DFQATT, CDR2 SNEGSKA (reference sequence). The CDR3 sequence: CSAVGRSAYNEQFF. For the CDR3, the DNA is TGCAGTGCTGTCGGACGGAGCGCCTACAATGAGCAGTTCTTC.